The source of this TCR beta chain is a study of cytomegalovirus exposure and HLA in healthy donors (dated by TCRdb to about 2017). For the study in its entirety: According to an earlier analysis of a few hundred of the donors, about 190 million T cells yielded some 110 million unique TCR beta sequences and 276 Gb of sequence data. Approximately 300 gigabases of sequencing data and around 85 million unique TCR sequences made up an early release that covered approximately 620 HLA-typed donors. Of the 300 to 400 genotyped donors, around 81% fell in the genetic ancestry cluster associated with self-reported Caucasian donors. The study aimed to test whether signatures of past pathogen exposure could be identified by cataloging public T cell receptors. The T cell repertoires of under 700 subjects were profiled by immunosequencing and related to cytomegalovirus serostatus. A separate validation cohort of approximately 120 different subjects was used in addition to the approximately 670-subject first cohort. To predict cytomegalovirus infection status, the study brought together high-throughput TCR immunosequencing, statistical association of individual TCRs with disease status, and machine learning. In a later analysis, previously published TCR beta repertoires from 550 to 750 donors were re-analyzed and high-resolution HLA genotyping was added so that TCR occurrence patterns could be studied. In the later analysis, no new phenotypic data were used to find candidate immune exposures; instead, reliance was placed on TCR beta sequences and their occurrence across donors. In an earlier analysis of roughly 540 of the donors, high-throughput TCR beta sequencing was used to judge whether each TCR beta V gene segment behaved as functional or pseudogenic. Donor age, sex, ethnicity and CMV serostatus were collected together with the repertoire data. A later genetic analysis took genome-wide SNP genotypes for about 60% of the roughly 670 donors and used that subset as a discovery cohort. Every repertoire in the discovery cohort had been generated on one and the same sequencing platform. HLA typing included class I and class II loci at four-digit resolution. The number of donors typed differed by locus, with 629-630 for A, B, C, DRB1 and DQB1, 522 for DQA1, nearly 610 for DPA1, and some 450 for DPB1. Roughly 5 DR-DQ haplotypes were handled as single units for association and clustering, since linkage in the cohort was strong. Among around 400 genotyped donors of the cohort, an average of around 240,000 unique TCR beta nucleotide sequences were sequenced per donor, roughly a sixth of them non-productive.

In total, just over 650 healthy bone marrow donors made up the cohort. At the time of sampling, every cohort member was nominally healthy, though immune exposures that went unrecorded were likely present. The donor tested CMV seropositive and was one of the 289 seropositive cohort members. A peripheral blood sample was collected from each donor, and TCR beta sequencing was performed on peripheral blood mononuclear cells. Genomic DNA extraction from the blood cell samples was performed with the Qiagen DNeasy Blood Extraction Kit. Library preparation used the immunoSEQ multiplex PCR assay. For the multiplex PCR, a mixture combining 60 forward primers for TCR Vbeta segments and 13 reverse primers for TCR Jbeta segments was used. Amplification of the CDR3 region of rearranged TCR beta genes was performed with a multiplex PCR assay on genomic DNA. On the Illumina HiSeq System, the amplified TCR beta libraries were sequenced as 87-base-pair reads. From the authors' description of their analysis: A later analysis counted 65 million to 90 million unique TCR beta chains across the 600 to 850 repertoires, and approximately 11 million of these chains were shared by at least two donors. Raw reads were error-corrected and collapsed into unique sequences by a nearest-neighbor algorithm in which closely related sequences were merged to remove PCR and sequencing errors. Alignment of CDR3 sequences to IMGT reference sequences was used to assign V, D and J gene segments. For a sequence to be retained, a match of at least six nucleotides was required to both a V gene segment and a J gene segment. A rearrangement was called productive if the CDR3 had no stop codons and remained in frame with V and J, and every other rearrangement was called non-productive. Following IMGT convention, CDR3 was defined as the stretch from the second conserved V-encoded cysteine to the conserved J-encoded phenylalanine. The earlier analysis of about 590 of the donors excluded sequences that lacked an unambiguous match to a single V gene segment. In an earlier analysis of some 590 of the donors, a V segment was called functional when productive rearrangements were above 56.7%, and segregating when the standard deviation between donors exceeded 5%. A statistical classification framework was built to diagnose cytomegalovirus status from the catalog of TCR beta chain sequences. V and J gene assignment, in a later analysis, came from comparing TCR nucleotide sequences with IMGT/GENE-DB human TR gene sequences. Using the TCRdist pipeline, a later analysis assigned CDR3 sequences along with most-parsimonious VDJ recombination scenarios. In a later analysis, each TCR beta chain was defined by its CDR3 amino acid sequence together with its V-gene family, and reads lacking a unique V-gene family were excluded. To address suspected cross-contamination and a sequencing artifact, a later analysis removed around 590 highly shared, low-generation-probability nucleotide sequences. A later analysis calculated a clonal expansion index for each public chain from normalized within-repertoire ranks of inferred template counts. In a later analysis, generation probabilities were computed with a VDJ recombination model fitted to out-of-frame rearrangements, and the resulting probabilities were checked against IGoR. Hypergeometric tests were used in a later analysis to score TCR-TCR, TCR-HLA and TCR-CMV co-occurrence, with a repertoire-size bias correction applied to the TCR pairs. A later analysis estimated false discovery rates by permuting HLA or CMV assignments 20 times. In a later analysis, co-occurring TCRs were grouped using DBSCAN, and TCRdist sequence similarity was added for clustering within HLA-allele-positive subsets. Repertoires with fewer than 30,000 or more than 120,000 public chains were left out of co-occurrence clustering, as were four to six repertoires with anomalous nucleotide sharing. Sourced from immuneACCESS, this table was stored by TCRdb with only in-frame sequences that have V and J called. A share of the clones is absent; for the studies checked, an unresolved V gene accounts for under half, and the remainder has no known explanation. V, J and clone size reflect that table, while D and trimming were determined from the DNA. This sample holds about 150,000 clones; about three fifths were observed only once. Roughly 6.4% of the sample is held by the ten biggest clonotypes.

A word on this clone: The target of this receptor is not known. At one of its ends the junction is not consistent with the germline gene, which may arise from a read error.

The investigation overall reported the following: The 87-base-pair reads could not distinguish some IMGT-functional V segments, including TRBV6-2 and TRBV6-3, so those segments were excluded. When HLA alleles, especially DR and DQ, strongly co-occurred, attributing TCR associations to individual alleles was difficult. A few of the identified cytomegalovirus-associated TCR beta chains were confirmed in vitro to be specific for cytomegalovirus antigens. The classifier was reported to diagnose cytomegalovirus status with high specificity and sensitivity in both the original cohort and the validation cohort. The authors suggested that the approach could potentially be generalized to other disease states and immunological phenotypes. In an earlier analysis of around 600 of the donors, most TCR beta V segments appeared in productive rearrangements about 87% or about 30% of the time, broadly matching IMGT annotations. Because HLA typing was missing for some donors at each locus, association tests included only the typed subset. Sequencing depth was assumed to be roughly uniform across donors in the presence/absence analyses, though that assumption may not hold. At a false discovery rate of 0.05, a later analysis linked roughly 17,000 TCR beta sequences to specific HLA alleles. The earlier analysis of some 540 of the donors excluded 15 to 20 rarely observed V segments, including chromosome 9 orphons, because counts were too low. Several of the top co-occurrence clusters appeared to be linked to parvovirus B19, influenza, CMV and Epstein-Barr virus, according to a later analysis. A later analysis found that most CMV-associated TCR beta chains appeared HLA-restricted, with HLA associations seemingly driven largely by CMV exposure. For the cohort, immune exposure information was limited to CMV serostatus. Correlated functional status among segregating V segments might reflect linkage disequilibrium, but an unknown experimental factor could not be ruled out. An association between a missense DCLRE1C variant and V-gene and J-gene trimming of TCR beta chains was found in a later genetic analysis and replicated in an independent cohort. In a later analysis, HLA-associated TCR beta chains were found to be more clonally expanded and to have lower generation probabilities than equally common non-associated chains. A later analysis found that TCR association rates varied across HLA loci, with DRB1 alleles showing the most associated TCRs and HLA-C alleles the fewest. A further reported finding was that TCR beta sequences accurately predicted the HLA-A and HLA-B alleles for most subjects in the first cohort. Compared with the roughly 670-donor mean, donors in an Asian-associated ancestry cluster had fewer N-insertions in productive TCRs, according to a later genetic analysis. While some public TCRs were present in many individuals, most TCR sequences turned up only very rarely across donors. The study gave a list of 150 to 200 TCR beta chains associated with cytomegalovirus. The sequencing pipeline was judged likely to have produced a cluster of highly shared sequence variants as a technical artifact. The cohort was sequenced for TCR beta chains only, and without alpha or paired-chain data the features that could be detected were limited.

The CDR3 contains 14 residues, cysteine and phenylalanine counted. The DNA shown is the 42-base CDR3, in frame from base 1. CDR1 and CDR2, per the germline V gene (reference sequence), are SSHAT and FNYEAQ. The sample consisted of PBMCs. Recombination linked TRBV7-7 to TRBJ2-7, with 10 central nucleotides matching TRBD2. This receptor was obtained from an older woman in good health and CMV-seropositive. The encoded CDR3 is CASSPGLADYEQYF. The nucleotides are TGTGCTAGCAGCCCCGGACTAGCGGATTACGAGCAGTACTTC.